The 24 T cell receptor beta chains reported below all come from one sample, sequenced in a study of T cell changes during pregnancy in multiple sclerosis. Profiling relied on immunoSEQ multiplex PCR, and the TCRdb table lists in-frame clones only, not all of them. The sample consists of 45,000 to 55,000 clones, about nine tenths of them appearing once. Here the sequenced sample was CD4+ T cells from peripheral blood mononuclear cells, taken after pregnancy. These receptors all come from a female donor with multiple sclerosis, enrolled in a pregnancy study.

This rearrangement joins TRBV19 to TRBJ1-2; no firm D call. This CDR3 comprises 12 residues. V was cut by 7 bases and J by 4 bases, with 10 bases left in between. Germline CDR1 reads LNHDA; CDR2 reads SQIVND (reference sequence). Here the CDR3 DNA reads TGTGCCAGTAAGGCAGGAACCTATGGCTACACCTTC. The encoded protein is CASKAGTYGYTF.

The CDR3: CASSSPSMGPDYGYTF. The CDR3 DNA is TGTGCCAGCAGTTCTCCCTCGATGGGGCCGGACTATGGCTACACCTTC. The gene calls are TRBV6-5 and TRBJ1-2; D possibly corresponds to TRBD1 (5 bases). Trimming left V 4 bases short and J 3 bases short, with 18 bases between. In germline, CDR1 is MNHEY, CDR2 SVGAGI. This CDR3 is built from 16 residues.

V and J are TRBV5-4 and TRBJ1-2; D is perhaps TRBD1 (5 bases). Germline-derived CDR1 and CDR2 are SGHNT and YYREEE (reference sequence). Deletions cut 0 bases from V and 1 base from J, with 16 bases between. The CDR3 spans 17 residues. CDR3 DNA: TGTGCCAGCAGCTTGGAGGCAGGGCTGCTTCGTAACTATGGCTACACCTTC. Protein sequence: CASSLEAGLLRNYGYTF.

The chain has TRBV9 and TRBJ2-2; 8 bases are a match to TRBD2. Germline CDR1 and CDR2: SGDLS and YYNGEE. V shed 0 bases, J shed 7 bases, and the junction held 8 bases outside the gene matches. The CDR3 contains 16 residues. Here the CDR3 DNA reads TGTGCCAGCAGCGTAGATGTTAGCGGGACTAACGGGGAGCTGTTTTTT. This translates into CASSVDVSGTNGELFF.

The rearrangement joins TRBV30 to TRBJ2-7; 11 nucleotides align to TRBD2. The CDR3 extends over 15 amino acids. Germline assignment: CDR1 GTSNPN and CDR2 SVGIG (reference sequence). The V and J ends lost 8 bases and 5 bases, in that order; junction bases with no gene match: 14. In DNA form, the CDR3 reads TGTGCCCTCACGAAGGGGCTAGCGGGAGGTCACGAGCAGTACTTC. Its translation: CALTKGLAGGHEQYF.

This chain joins TRBV19 and TRBJ2-3; 9 positions match TRBD1. This CDR3 has 14 amino acids. Trimming took 9 bases from V and 2 from J; bases not matched to a gene: 6. Germline CDR1 and CDR2: LNHDA and SQIVND (reference sequence). The CDR3 here is CASQDRGFTDTQYF. For the CDR3, the DNA is TGTGCCAGCCAGGACAGGGGCTTCACAGATACGCAGTATTTT.

The genes are TRBV7-9 and TRBJ1-2; the D is unclear. Looked up from germline, CDR1 is SEHNR and CDR2 is FQNEAQ (reference sequence). The CDR3 length is 17 residues. Trimming left V 5 bases short and J 4 bases short, with 23 bases between. CDR3 region: CASSPIGAALGGYGYTF. The CDR3, as DNA: TGTGCCAGCAGCCCGATTGGTGCAGCCCTTGGCGGCTATGGCTACACCTTC.

The V gene is TRBV9, the J gene TRBJ2-3, with a weak D call TRBD1 (6 bases). There are 14 residues in the CDR3. Trimming cost V 0 bases and J 5 bases, with 10 bases left between them. Germline lookup yields CDR1 SGDLS and CDR2 YYNGEE. The CDR3 DNA reads TGTGCCAGCAGCGTAGAGGACAGACGAGATACGCAGTATTTT. It encodes CASSVEDRRDTQYF.

This clone was observed a single time. The V and J genes are TRBV7-9 and TRBJ2-7; 8 bases are a match to TRBD2. The CDR3 loop spans 14 amino acids. V lost 5 bases, J lost 6 bases, and 9 bases stayed unmatched. Germline values: CDR1 SEHNR, CDR2 FQNEAQ (reference sequence). DNA for the CDR3: TGTGCCAGCAGCCATGGACTAGCCCCCCGCGAGCAGTACTTC. It encodes CASSHGLAPREQYF.

The V and J genes are TRBV13 and TRBJ1-3; D unresolved. V was pared by 7 bases and J by 0 bases, with 13 bases between. Germline CDR1 and CDR2: PRHDT and FYEKMQ (reference sequence). This CDR3 has 15 amino acids. The CDR3 region is CASIGRHLSGNTIYF. The DNA for the CDR3 is TGTGCCAGCATCGGTAGACATCTCTCTGGAAACACCATATATTTT.

J is TRBJ2-3 and V is TRBV28; D might be TRBD1 (5 bases). V was clipped by 6 bases and J by 3 bases, with 10 bases between them. Looked up from germline, CDR1 is MDHEN and CDR2 is SYDVKM. This CDR3 is built from 13 residues. The CDR3 region is CASRGPGTDTQYF. In DNA form, the CDR3 reads TGTGCCAGCAGGGGGCCAGGGACAGATACGCAGTATTTT.

The rearrangement joins TRBV9 to TRBJ1-1, with 9 bases fitting TRBD1. CDR3 length: 15 amino acids. CDR1 is SGDLS and CDR2 is YYNGEE in the germline V gene. Trimming took 3 bases from V and 1 from J; bases not matched to a gene: 4. The CDR3 nucleotides are TGTGCCAGCAGCGCCCGACAGGGGGGGAACACTGAAGCTTTCTTT. It is translated as CASSARQGGNTEAFF.

This chain connects TRBV19 to TRBJ2-2; 11 bases match TRBD2. Germline assignment: CDR1 LNHDA and CDR2 SQIVND (reference sequence). Germline trimming cut 9 bases from V and 6 bases from J; bases unmatched to any gene: 12. The CDR3 has 16 amino acids. The CDR3 region has the DNA TGTGCCAGCCTTAGCGGGAGGGCCGGTTTCGCCGGGGAGCTGTTTTTT. This gives the protein CASLSGRAGFAGELFF.

The chain links TRBV7-9 to TRBJ2-7, with TRBD2 identical over 11 bases. After removal of 4 bases from V and 2 bases from J, the junction contained 1 base not matched to a gene. CDR3 size: 14 residues. Germline V lookup: CDR1 SEHNR, CDR2 FQNEAQ (reference sequence). The CDR3 spells CASSSSGRPYEQYF. The CDR3 region has the DNA TGTGCCAGCAGCTCTAGCGGGAGGCCCTACGAGCAGTACTTC. The full variable domain, its missing parts supplied by reference TRBV7-9 and TRBJ2-7, is DTGVSQNPRHKITKRGQNVTFRCDPISEHNRLYWYRQTLGQGPEFLTYFQNEAQLEKSRLLSDRFSAERPKGSFSTLEIQRTEQGDSAMYLCASSSSGRPYEQYFGPGTRLTVT.

V usage is TRBV28 and J usage is TRBJ2-7; 7 positions match TRBD2. There are 15 residues in the CDR3. The V gene end was trimmed by 6 bases and the J gene end by 3 bases; junction bases not matched to a gene: 11. Germline CDR1 and CDR2: MDHEN and SYDVKM. The CDR3 loop is CASSTLRGVNYEQYF. The CDR3 DNA reads as TGTGCCAGCAGCACTCTCCGGGGGGTGAACTACGAGCAGTACTTC.

The chain joins TRBV2 to TRBJ2-1; 8 nucleotides match TRBD2. Germline V gene lookup returns CDR1 SNHLY and CDR2 FYNNEI. The V segment lost 4 bases and the J segment 5 bases; nucleotides outside the gene matches: 7. The CDR3 runs to 15 residues. DNA of the CDR3: TGTGCCAGCAGTGTTATTGGGACTAGGGACAATGAGCAGTTCTTC. Translation: CASSVIGTRDNEQFF. Using reference TRBV2 and TRBJ2-1 for the parts outside the CDR3, the full variable domain is EPEVTQTPSHQVTQMGQEVILRCVPISNHLYFYWYRQILGQKVEFLVSFYNNEISEKSEIFDDQFSVERPDGSNFTLKIRSTKLEDSAMYFCASSVIGTRDNEQFFGPGTRLTVL.

This clone was recorded only once. The chain combines TRBV11-2 with TRBJ2-3; 7 bases are shared with TRBD2. CDR3 size: 12 residues. The V gene end was trimmed by 5 bases and the J gene end by 8 bases; junction bases not matched to a gene: 4. Germline values: CDR1 SGHAT, CDR2 FQNNGV. The CDR3 sequence: CASSRGGGTQYF. For the CDR3, the DNA is TGTGCCAGCAGCCGGGGCGGGGGTACGCAGTATTTT.

This chain connects TRBV28 to TRBJ2-3; 9 positions agree with TRBD2. J lost 4 bases, V lost 6 bases, and 11 bases had no gene match. Per the germline V gene, CDR1 is MDHEN and CDR2 is SYDVKM. This CDR3 has 16 amino acids. Written as DNA, the CDR3 is TGTGCCAGCAGCCTACACGGGACTAGCCGTTCAGATACGCAGTATTTT. Amino acids: CASSLHGTSRSDTQYF.

The chain recombines TRBV12-1 with TRBJ1-1; TRBD1, the D gene given by the table, was not confirmed from the DNA. TRBV12-1 is marked as a pseudogene. This CDR3 is built from 11 residues. This CDR3 reads CASSFWTAAFF. DNA for the CDR3: TGTGCCAGCAGCTTTTGGACAGCGGCTTTCTTT.

This clone has a handful of counts. This rearrangement joins TRBV6-4 to TRBJ2-3, with 8 bases aligning to TRBD2. In germline, CDR1 is MRHNA, CDR2 SNTAGT. There are 18 residues in the CDR3. The ends lost 4 bases at V and 4 bases at J; junction bases unmatched: 16. This chain's CDR3 is CASSVPPRGGQVADTQYF. CDR3 sequence (DNA): TGTGCCAGCAGTGTCCCCCCTCGGGGGGGGCAAGTCGCAGATACGCAGTATTTT.

This chain connects TRBV9 to TRBJ2-7; tentatively, D is TRBD1 (6 bases). The CDR3 is 14 residues long. Germline-derived CDR1 and CDR2 are SGDLS and YYNGEE. V gave up 3 bases and J gave up 4 bases, with 14 bases separating them. The CDR3 region is CASSAGTYGYEQYF. CDR3 DNA sequence: TGTGCCAGCAGCGCCGGGACATACGGGTACGAGCAGTACTTC.

V gene TRBV4-2 combines with J gene TRBJ2-1, with 13 bases lining up with TRBD2. Germline V gene sequence: CDR1 LGHNA, CDR2 YNFKEQ. CDR3 length equals 17 residues. J lost 8 bases, V lost 4 bases, and 11 bases had no gene match. The CDR3 loop is CASSRSGTSGIFYEQFF. CDR3 DNA sequence: TGTGCCAGCAGCCGATCCGGGACTAGCGGGATTTTCTATGAGCAGTTCTTC.

The genes are TRBV7-2 and TRBJ2-2, with TRBD2 matching over 9 bases. The CDR3 runs to 17 residues. Looked up from germline, CDR1 is SGHTA and CDR2 is FQGNSA. The V and J ends lost 5 bases and 5 bases, in that order; junction bases with no gene match: 12. CDR3 in DNA: TGTGCCAGCAGCCCCATCCCGGCTAGCGGGATAACCGGGGAGCTGTTTTTT. It is translated as CASSPIPASGITGELFF.

The J gene is TRBJ2-7, the V gene TRBV19, with 10 bases fitting TRBD2. The CDR3 covers 15 residues. Trimming at V came to 4 bases and at J to 3 bases, leaving 6 bases not matched to a gene. Germline V gene data show CDR1 as LNHDA and CDR2 as SQIVND (reference sequence). This chain's CDR3 is CASSNLAGEYYEQYF. The CDR3 DNA is TGTGCCAGTAGTAATCTAGCGGGAGAGTACTACGAGCAGTACTTC.